Given below is one TCR beta chain in context. What it binds is not known. This specimen comes from a study of beta chain features in type 1 diabetes. Study-wide results and limits: Type 1 diabetes patients had moderately but significantly shorter TCRB CDR3s in all four CD4+ subsets.

Every isolated RNA sample was fully reverse transcribed, so sequencing captured expressed TCRB transcripts. Produced via immunoSEQ multiplex PCR; TCRdb's table is partial and in-frame only. The sample includes roughly 150,000 clones, around 10% of them seen just once. Markers CD45RO/CCR7/CD25/CD127/CD95/CD27 served to sort CD4+ naive, central memory, regulatory and stem cell-like memory cells. The sequenced sample consisted of central memory CD4+ T cells from blood. The receptor comes from a man between 18 and 29 years old in good health.

The CDR3 DNA reads TGTGCCAGCAGCTACAGGGGGCGCGGAGAGCAGTACTTC. Its protein is CASSYRGRGEQYF. The chain carries TRBV7-2 and TRBJ2-7; TRBD1 matches 9 bases. The trim removed 4 bases at V and 7 bases at J, leaving 5 bases unmatched. CDR3 length: 13 residues. Germline-derived CDR1 and CDR2 are SGHTA and FQGNSA.